The 3 T cell receptor beta chains given below trace back to one sample, sequenced in a study of T cells after yellow fever vaccination. TCRdb passed the 5' RACE reads through MiXCR, listing each CDR3 protein once. The table includes a few hundred thousand distinct CDR3 sequences, less than 20% detected once. Sequenced here: PBMCs, sampled 5 to 6 days after the first yellow fever vaccination. These receptors originate from a man between 18 and 35 years old who received the YFV17D yellow fever vaccine.

The chain has TRBV7-8 and TRBJ2-3; 10 nucleotides agree with TRBD2. CDR3 size: 15 residues. Unmatched junction bases numbered 7, after V lost 5 bases and J lost 5 bases. Germline CDR1 reads SGHVS; CDR2 reads FQNEAQ. The CDR3 protein is CASSQSGGGRDTQYF. The CDR3, as DNA: TGTGCCAGCAGCCAAAGCGGGGGGGGTAGAGATACGCAGTATTTT.

V is TRBV15 and J is TRBJ1-6; D may be TRBD1 (6 bases). CDR3 length: 15 residues. V lost 0 bases to trimming and J lost 9 bases, with 12 bases between them. Germline V gives CDR1 LNHNV, CDR2 YYDKDF (reference sequence). The CDR3 loop is CATSREGGTGSPLHF. The DNA for the CDR3 is TGTGCCACCAGCAGAGAAGGGGGGACGGGTTCACCCCTCCACTTT.

V and J are TRBV4-3 and TRBJ2-5, with D uncertain. Trimming took off 0 bases at V and 5 bases at J, with 10 bases between the two ends. In germline, CDR1 is LGHNA, CDR2 YSLEER. The CDR3 extends over 14 amino acids. CDR3 loop: CASSQDPAGETQYF. The CDR3 DNA reads as TGCGCCAGCAGCCAAGATCCCGCTGGGGAGACCCAGTACTTC.